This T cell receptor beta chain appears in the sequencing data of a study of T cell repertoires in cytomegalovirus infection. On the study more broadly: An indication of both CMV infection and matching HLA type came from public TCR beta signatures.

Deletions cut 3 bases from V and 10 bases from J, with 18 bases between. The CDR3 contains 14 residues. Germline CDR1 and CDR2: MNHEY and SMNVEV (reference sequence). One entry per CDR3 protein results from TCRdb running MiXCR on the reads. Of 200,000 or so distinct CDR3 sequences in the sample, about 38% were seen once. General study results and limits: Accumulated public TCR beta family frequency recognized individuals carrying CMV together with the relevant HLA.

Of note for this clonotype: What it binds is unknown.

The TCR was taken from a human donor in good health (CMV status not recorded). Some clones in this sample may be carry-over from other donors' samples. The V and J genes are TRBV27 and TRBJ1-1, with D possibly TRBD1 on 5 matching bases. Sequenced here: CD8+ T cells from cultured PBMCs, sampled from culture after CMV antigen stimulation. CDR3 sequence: CASSFSPDSASAFF. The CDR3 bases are TGTGCCAGCAGTTTTTCACCCGACAGTGCCTCAGCTTTCTTT.